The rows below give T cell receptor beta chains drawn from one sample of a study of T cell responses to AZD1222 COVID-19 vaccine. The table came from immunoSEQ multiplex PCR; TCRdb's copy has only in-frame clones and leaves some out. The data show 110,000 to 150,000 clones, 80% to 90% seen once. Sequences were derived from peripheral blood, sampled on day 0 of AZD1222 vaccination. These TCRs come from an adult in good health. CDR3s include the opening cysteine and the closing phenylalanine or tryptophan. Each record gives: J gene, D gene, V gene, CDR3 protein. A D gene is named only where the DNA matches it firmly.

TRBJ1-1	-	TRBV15	CASRRGPTDHTEAFF
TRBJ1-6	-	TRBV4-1	CASSLERAESPLHF
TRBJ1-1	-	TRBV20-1	CSARGVSLAFF
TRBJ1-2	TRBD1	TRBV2	CASSRRQGALSYGYTF
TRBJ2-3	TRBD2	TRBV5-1	CASSLELAGTTDTQYF
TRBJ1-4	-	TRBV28	CASSLNHEKLFF
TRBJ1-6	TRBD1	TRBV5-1	CASSWGDRPNSPLHF
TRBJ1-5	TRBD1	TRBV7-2	CASSTEGAIIQPQHF
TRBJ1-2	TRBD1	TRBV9	CASSVGDSYYGYTF
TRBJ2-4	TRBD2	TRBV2	CASSLLAGGVAKNIQYF
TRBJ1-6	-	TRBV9	CASSAKEGLSYNSPLHF
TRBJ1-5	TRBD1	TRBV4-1	CASSQGDRARQPQHF
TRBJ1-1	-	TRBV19	CASRSRGEAFF
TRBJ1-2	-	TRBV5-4	CASSSQEDNQRAGYTF
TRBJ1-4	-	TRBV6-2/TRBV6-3	CASSTSGSKLFF
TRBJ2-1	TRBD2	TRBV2	CANLGGSSYNEQFF
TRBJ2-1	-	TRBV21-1	CASSRLKREVSYNEQFF
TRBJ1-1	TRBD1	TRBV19	CASRSPPGQGGTEAFF
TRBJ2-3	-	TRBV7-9	CASSFGTSTDTQYF
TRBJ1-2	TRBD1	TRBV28	CASNTPGGGRGYTF
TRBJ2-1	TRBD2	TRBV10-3	CAISDERGYNEQFF
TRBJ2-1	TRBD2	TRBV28	CASSSSGTAREGEQFF
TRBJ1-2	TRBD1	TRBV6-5	CASREGARGYTF
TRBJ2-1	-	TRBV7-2	CASSLGQPYNEQFF
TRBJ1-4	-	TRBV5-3	CARRPGRSTNEKLFF
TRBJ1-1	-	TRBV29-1	CSVNGVNTEAFF
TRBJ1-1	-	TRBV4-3	CASSQQGYTEAFF
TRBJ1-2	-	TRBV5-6	CASRTPRGGYTF
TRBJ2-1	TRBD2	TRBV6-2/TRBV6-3	CASSYHRTPGTSGRNEQFF
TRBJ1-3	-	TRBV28	CASSLRGAGNTIYF
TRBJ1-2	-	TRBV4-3	CASSQDRGSGGYTF
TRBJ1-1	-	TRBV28	CASSLGRRVGYRSTEAFF
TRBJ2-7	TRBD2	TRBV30	CAWSTIRGTLAGYSYEQYF
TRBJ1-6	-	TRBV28	CASSFPGAYNSPLHF
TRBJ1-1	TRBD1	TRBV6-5	CASSQTGGRVAFF
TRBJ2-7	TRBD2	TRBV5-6	CASSWREGSRAEQYF
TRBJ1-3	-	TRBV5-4	CASSTGTAAGNTIYF
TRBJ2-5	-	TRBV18	CASSLSQASQETQYF
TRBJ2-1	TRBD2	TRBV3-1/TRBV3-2	CASSPKLWTSGAGNEQFF
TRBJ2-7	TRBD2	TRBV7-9	CASSRGLAGVSYEQYF
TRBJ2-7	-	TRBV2	CASKGQGISYEQYF
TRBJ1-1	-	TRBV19	CASSFGQNTEAFF
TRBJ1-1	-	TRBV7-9	CASSLGSGNEAFF
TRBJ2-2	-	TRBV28	CASRVTGNTGELFF
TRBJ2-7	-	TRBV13	CASSLDRDYEQYF